This is a list of T cell receptor beta chains from one sample in a study of siplizumab effects on memory and regulatory T cells. The protocol was immunoSEQ multiplex PCR, while the TCRdb copy is restricted to in-frame clones and leaves out a portion. This sample has about 14,000 clones, with more than 40% found just once. No cognate antigen is known for these TCRs. Sequencing used CFSE-low (dividing) CD4+ T cells sorted from an allogeneic mixed lymphocyte reaction. These receptors were collected from a human donor in good health; the cells came from an allogeneic mixed lymphocyte reaction. Each CDR3 is given without its conserved first and last residue. D genes are given only for firm matches.

D gene	V gene	J gene	CDR3 length	CDR3 protein
-	TRBV6-6	TRBJ1-1	12	ASRVQVIGTEAF
TRBD1	TRBV5-6	TRBJ1-1	13	ASSADRGVVPEAF
TRBD2	TRBV5-1	TRBJ2-3	12	ASSRASGGDTQY
-	TRBV19	TRBJ1-1	10	ASSTVGSEAF
-	TRBV5-1	TRBJ1-1	12	ASSYDRLDTEAF
-	TRBV30	TRBJ1-3	13	AWKAPDLAGNTIY
-	TRBV7-8	TRBJ1-1	12	ASSTKVGGTEAF
TRBD1	TRBV2	TRBJ1-1	13	ASSQNRGSNTEAF
-	TRBV18	TRBJ2-5	12	ASSPNTGQETQY
-	TRBV2	TRBJ2-5	11	ASRRGLQETQY
TRBD1	TRBV5-8	TRBJ1-2	14	ASSGRLGQGASGYT
-	TRBV2	TRBJ1-1	12	ASSERAANTEAF
TRBD1	TRBV18	TRBJ2-1	13	ASSPRTGGYNEQF
TRBD1	TRBV5-1	TRBJ1-5	14	ASSWGDRGVDQPQH
-	TRBV5-4	TRBJ1-2	14	ASSGGGRLASGGYT
TRBD1	TRBV6-5	TRBJ2-7	12	ASSRATGMGEQY
-	TRBV19	TRBJ2-4	11	ASAGQSKNIQY
-	TRBV18	TRBJ2-5	9	ASSPQETQY
-	TRBV18	TRBJ1-1	11	ASSLRGVTEAF
TRBD2	TRBV7-2	TRBJ2-5	12	ASSFQAGEGTQY
TRBD1	TRBV6-1	TRBJ1-4	10	ATGTVSEKLF
TRBD1	TRBV5-1	TRBJ2-7	10	ASSSTGNEQY
-	TRBV6-5	TRBJ1-6	14	ASSYSFTGMGSPLH
-	TRBV9	TRBJ2-7	14	ASSVGSGTGSYEQY
-	TRBV7-9	TRBJ1-5	11	ASSLGMGQPQH
-	TRBV6-1	TRBJ2-7	11	ASRGGGTYEQY
TRBD2	TRBV18	TRBJ2-7	12	ASSPVRGGYEQY
-	TRBV5-1	TRBJ2-7	10	ASSLAGREQY
-	TRBV4-1	TRBJ1-5	11	ASSQARDQPQH
-	TRBV5-1	TRBJ1-1	14	ASSPGGGGAGAEAF
TRBD1	TRBV19	TRBJ1-5	11	ASSGQGSQPQH
TRBD2	TRBV2	TRBJ2-5	13	ASSDRAGRGETQY
-	TRBV19	TRBJ2-1	17	ASSPRGWRGMSSYNEQF
-	TRBV27	TRBJ2-3	11	ASSSALTDTQY
-	TRBV6-5	TRBJ2-3	12	ASSDRWEADTQY
-	TRBV28	TRBJ1-1	11	ASSLTANTEAF
TRBD1	TRBV5-1	TRBJ2-1	13	ASSPSGQGLAEQF
-	TRBV7-8	TRBJ1-1	12	ASSLNPGNTEAF
-	TRBV5-1	TRBJ2-2	12	ASRAQTRTGELF
-	TRBV14	TRBJ2-1	14	ASSQDMAWSYNEQF
TRBD1	TRBV12-5	TRBJ2-2	15	ASGTTAGTGSLGELF
-	TRBV6-5	TRBJ2-1	13	ASSYLPRGYNEQF
TRBD2	TRBV5-1	TRBJ2-1	13	ASSLTSGAYNEQF
-	TRBV7-2	TRBJ1-2	14	ASSLSIFMVREGYT
-	TRBV18	TRBJ2-1	13	ASSPQQVPDNEQF
-	TRBV6-5	TRBJ1-2	11	ASRLDAMYGYT
TRBD2	TRBV30	TRBJ2-1	12	AWSVSGGDNEQF
TRBD1	TRBV7-2	TRBJ1-5	15	ASSLGTGNYFNQPQH
-	TRBV6-5	TRBJ2-7	13	ASSYGAAGSGEQY
-	TRBV28	TRBJ1-5	10	ASSFGNQPQH
TRBD1	TRBV4-1	TRBJ1-2	13	ASSLSGQSIYGYT
TRBD2	TRBV6-5	TRBJ2-1	11	ASTKSGSDEQF
-	TRBV7-2	TRBJ1-5	11	ASSHSLNQPQH
TRBD1	TRBV27	TRBJ2-1	14	ASSLKQGAGNNEQF
TRBD2	TRBV5-1	TRBJ2-7	13	ASSLDGSGSWEQY